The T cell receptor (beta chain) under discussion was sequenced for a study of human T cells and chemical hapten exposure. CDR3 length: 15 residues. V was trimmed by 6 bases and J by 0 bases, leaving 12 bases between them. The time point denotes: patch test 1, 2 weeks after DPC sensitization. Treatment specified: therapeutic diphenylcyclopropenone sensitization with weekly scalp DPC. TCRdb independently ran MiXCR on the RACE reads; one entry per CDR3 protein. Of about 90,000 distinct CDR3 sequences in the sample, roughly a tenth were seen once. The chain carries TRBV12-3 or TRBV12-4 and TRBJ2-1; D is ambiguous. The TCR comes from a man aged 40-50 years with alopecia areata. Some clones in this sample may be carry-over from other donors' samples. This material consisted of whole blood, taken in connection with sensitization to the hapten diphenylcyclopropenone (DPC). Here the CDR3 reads CASSPGPSSYNEQFF. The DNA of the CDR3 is TGTGCCAGCAGCCCCGGACCGAGCTCCTACAATGAGCAGTTCTTC.